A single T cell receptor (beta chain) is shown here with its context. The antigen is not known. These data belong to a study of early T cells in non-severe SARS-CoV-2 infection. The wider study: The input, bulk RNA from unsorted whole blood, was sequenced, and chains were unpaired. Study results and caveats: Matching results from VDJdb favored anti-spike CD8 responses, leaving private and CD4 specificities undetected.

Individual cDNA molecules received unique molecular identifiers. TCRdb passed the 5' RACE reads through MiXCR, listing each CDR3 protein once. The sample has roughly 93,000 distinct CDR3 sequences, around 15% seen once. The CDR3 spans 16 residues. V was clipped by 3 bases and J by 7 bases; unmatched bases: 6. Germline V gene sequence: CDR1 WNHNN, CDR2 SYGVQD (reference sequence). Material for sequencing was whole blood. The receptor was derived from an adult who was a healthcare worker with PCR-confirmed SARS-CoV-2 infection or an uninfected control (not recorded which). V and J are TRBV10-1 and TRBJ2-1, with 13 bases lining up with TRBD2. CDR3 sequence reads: CASSEVLAGGLNEQFF. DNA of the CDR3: TGCGCCAGCAGTGAAGTACTAGCGGGGGGGCTTAATGAGCAGTTCTTC.